What follows describes a single T cell receptor beta chain. This record belongs to a study of blood T cell repertoires in COVID-19. Study overall: Spain, Italy and the United States supplied samples that represented acute and convalescent COVID-19. From T cells, B-cell-depleted T cells, or PBMCs came the material, which was cDNA or gDNA.

Trimming removed 0 bases from V and 8 bases from J, with 10 bases in between. Germline-derived CDR1 and CDR2 are SEHNR and FQNEAQ (reference sequence). The CDR3 consists of 14 residues. Assay: immunoSEQ multiplex PCR; the TCRdb copy retains only in-frame clones and omits some. The sample yields about 260,000 clones, 88% seen once. Participants' own reports of clinical history determined their cohort assignment. Within 2 weeks before study entry, exposed participants met a COVID-19 case. The source material was PBMCs or T cells enriched from blood (not recorded which). This TCR derives from a middle-aged woman who had been exposed to COVID-19. V gene TRBV7-9 combines with J gene TRBJ1-4, with D possibly being TRBD1 (6 bases). CDR3 residues: CASSLAGRGEKLFF. CDR3 nucleotide sequence: TGTGCCAGCAGCTTAGCGGGAAGGGGGGAAAAACTGTTTTTT.